These T cell receptor beta chains were read from a single sample in a study of blood T cell repertoires in COVID-19. Sequenced by immunoSEQ multiplex PCR; TCRdb stores in-frame clones only, minus some. The sample records approximately 68,000 clones, 86% being singletons. Sequenced material: peripheral blood. All receptors come from a woman in her sixties or seventies with acute or convalescent COVID-19. CDR3s include the opening cysteine and the closing phenylalanine or tryptophan. D genes are given only for firm matches. Clone size, where shown, is once, few, many, or a class for clones that have expanded.

v_gene,abundance,d_gene,j_gene,CDR3nt,CDR3aa
TRBV5-6,NA,NA,TRBJ2-1,TGTGCCAGCAGCTACGTAGCGGAGCTGACCTACAATGAGCAGTTCTTC,CASSYVAELTYNEQFF
TRBV28,few,TRBD1,TRBJ1-2,TGTGCCAGCAGTCCACAGGGGAGAAGTGGCTACACCTTC,CASSPQGRSGYTF
TRBV30,NA,TRBD1,TRBJ2-7,TGTGCCTGGAGTGGACAGGGTATTGGCTACGAGCAGTACTTC,CAWSGQGIGYEQYF
TRBV6-1,NA,NA,TRBJ2-5,TGTGCCAGCAGTGAACAACCCCAGGGGCCCCAAGAGACCCAGTACTTC,CASSEQPQGPQETQYF
TRBV19,NA,TRBD2,TRBJ2-1,TGTGCCAGTACCCCGACTAGCGGGGTGGATGAGCAGTTCTTC,CASTPTSGVDEQFF
TRBV3-1/TRBV3-2,NA,TRBD1,TRBJ1-1,TGTGCCAGCAGCCTAAGGACAGGTAACACTGAAGCTTTCTTT,CASSLRTGNTEAFF
TRBV5-1,many,TRBD2,TRBJ2-5,TGCGCCAGCAGCCCAACTCTAGCGGGGGGGCCGGAGACCCAGTACTTC,CASSPTLAGGPETQYF
TRBV6-5,NA,NA,TRBJ1-5,TGTGCCAGCAGTTCCTTAGGGGTGGGACAGCCCCAGCATTTT,CASSSLGVGQPQHF
TRBV5-1,NA,NA,TRBJ1-1,TGCGCCAGCAGCGGTGGCGGGAACACTGAAGCTTTCTTT,CASSGGGNTEAFF
TRBV5-4,NA,NA,TRBJ2-7,TGTGCCAGCAGCTTGGAGCGCTACGAGCAGTACTTC,CASSLERYEQYF
TRBV5-1,NA,NA,TRBJ1-6,TGCGCCAGCAGCTTACCTGGTGAGGGTTCACCCCTCCACTTT,CASSLPGEGSPLHF
TRBV11-3,NA,NA,TRBJ2-1,TGTGCCAGCAGCTTAGTCCACTCGGGGGCCTACAATGAGCAGTTCTTC,CASSLVHSGAYNEQFF
TRBV12-5,NA,TRBD2,TRBJ2-3,TGTGCTAGTGGTCTCCGACTAGCGGGGCCCACAGATACGCAGTATTTT,CASGLRLAGPTDTQYF
TRBV12-3/TRBV12-4,NA,NA,TRBJ1-2,TGTGCCAGCAGTTTAGAAGCTTATGGCTACACCTTC,CASSLEAYGYTF
TRBV27,NA,NA,TRBJ2-2,TGTGCCAGCAGTTTATCCGGGACAATGGGCACCGGGGAGCTGTTTTTT,CASSLSGTMGTGELFF
TRBV30,once,TRBD1,TRBJ1-4,TGTGCCTGGAGGAAAGGACAGGAAAATGAAAAACTGTTTTTT,CAWRKGQENEKLFF
TRBV11-2,NA,NA,TRBJ2-7,TGTGCCAGCAGCCGCAGGGACGAGCAGTACTTC,CASSRRDEQYF
TRBV6-2/TRBV6-3,NA,NA,TRBJ2-7,TGTGCCAGCAGTACACAGGGTGGCGAGCAGTACTTC,CASSTQGGEQYF
TRBV27,few,NA,TRBJ2-2,TGTGCCAGCAGTACCGGACATCCGACCGGGGAGCTGTTTTTT,CASSTGHPTGELFF
TRBV29-1,NA,NA,TRBJ1-1,TGCAGCGTCAGAACCCCCAACCAGAACACTGAAGCTTTCTTT,CSVRTPNQNTEAFF
TRBV5-1,NA,TRBD1,TRBJ2-7,TGCGCCAGCAGCTCCCTCCGACAGGGGCCCTACGAGCAGTACTTC,CASSSLRQGPYEQYF
TRBV6-5,NA,NA,TRBJ2-5,TGTGCCAGCAGCCTAGCGCCCCCGGGGGAGACCCAGTACTTC,CASSLAPPGETQYF
TRBV6-6,NA,NA,TRBJ2-7,TGTGCCAGCAACCGAGGCGATACCGGCTACGAGCAGTACTTC,CASNRGDTGYEQYF
TRBV28,NA,NA,TRBJ1-6,TGTGCCAGCTCTCAGGACAGAAGCACCTATAATTCACCCCTCCACTTT,CASSQDRSTYNSPLHF
TRBV7-8,once,NA,TRBJ1-1,TGTGCCAGCAGCTTACATTACTACGGCGGCACTGAAGCTTTCTTT,CASSLHYYGGTEAFF
TRBV27,NA,TRBD2,TRBJ2-3,TGTGCCAGCAGTTCCCGATTAGCGGGGGGCCTCACAGATACGCAGTATTTT,CASSSRLAGGLTDTQYF
TRBV6-2/TRBV6-3,NA,NA,TRBJ1-4,TGTGCCAGCAGTTACGGAGGACGGTTCCGGGAAAAACTGTTTTTT,CASSYGGRFREKLFF
TRBV6-5,NA,NA,TRBJ1-1,TGTGCCATAACATACAGGGCGAACACTGAAGCTTTCTTT,CAITYRANTEAFF
TRBV7-2,NA,NA,TRBJ1-6,TGTGCCAGCAGCCTTGTTGAGTTCTATAATTCACCCCTCCACTTT,CASSLVEFYNSPLHF
TRBV11-3,NA,TRBD1,TRBJ2-7,TGTGCCAGCAGCTTAGGCGGGGACAGGGGGTACGAGCAGTACTTC,CASSLGGDRGYEQYF
TRBV5-1,NA,TRBD1,TRBJ2-2,TGCGCCAGCAGCACAGGACAGGGGGACACCGGGGAGCTGTTTTTT,CASSTGQGDTGELFF
TRBV7-2,NA,TRBD1,TRBJ2-3,TGTGCCAGCAGCGCGCTGCCAGGGGGCAGGGCGGATACGCAGTATTTT,CASSALPGGRADTQYF
TRBV19,NA,TRBD1,TRBJ2-7,TGTGCCAGTAGTCCGGACAGGGACAGCGAGCAGTACTTC,CASSPDRDSEQYF
TRBV7-9,once,NA,TRBJ2-7,TGTGCCAGCAGCTCCGACATATCCGAGCAGTACTTC,CASSSDISEQYF
TRBV4-1,NA,TRBD1,TRBJ2-1,TGCGCCAGCAGCCCATACGACGGGACAGGGAACAATGAGCAGTTCTTC,CASSPYDGTGNNEQFF
TRBV2,NA,TRBD2,TRBJ2-7,TGTGCCAGCAGCCAAAGGCCTCCGGGACTAGCGGCCGCGTCCTACGAGCAGTACTTC,CASSQRPPGLAAASYEQYF